Following are 4 T cell receptor beta chains from one sample sequenced in a study of T cells in Graves' hyperthyroidism and ophthalmopathy. Amplification of TCR beta CDR3 regions was performed using RNA transcripts as template. The TCR CDR3 first-round RT-PCR relied on the HTBI primer set. MiXCR was run by TCRdb on the multiplex PCR reads, yielding one entry per CDR3 protein. The sample consists of approximately 700,000 distinct CDR3 sequences, about a sixth of them appearing once. Material for sequencing was blood. These receptors all stem from a young man with Graves' hyperthyroidism.

This clonotype was seen ten or more times. The V call is TRBV7-8, the J call TRBJ2-7; D remains unclear. The V and J ends lost 5 bases and 7 bases respectively, with 9 bases between them. The germline V gene encodes CDR1 SGHVS and CDR2 FQNEAQ. The CDR3 consists of 11 residues. As DNA, the CDR3 is TGTGCCAGCAGCCCCGCCGCTGAGCAGTACTTC. Translated, it gives CASSPAAEQYF. Full variable domain (missing parts from reference TRBV7-8 and TRBJ2-7): GAGVSQSPRYKVAKRGQDVALRCDPISGHVSLFWYQQALGQGPEFLTYFQNEAQLDKSGLPSDRFFAERPEGSVSTLKIQRTQQEDSAVYLCASSPAAEQYFGPGTRLTVT.

V is TRBV2 and J is TRBJ2-7, with 9 positions matching TRBD2. Germline V gene sequence: CDR1 SNHLY, CDR2 FYNNEI. The CDR3 is made up of 13 amino acids. V lost 7 bases, J lost 3 bases, and 4 bases stayed unmatched. CDR3 DNA sequence: TGTGCCAGCAAGGGGACTAGCTTCTACGAGCAGTACTTC. Residues: CASKGTSFYEQYF.

This clonotype has a handful of counts. The V and J genes are TRBV20-1 and TRBJ2-3; 9 bases are shared with TRBD2. CDR3 length: 16 residues. After removal of 0 bases from V and 1 base from J, the junction contained 5 bases not matched to a gene. Looked up from germline, CDR1 is DFQATT and CDR2 is SNEGSKA (reference sequence). CDR3: CSARDRVAGGTDTQYF. The CDR3 region has the DNA TGCAGTGCTAGAGATCGTGTAGCGGGAGGCACAGATACGCAGTATTTT.

The rearrangement joins TRBV7-8 to TRBJ2-7, with 9 positions matching TRBD2. V was clipped by 10 bases and J by 1 base; unmatched bases: 8. The CDR3 loop spans 14 amino acids. The germline gives CDR1 SGHVS, CDR2 FQNEAQ. This CDR3 is CATSLGLASYEQYF. CDR3 coding DNA: TGTGCCACCTCCTTGGGACTAGCATCCTACGAGCAGTACTTC.